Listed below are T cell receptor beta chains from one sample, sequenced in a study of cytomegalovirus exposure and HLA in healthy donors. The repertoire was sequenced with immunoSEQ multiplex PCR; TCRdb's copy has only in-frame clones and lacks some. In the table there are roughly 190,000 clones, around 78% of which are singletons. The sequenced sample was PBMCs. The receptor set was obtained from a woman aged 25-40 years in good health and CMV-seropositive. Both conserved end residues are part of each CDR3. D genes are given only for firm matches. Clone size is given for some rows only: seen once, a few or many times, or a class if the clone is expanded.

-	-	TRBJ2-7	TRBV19	TGTGCCAGTAGTCCGGGGACAACCTACGAGCAGTACTTC	CASSPGTTYEQYF
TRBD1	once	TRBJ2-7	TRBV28	TGTGCCAGCAGTTCCCCCCTGTCGGGACAGGGTCGCGAGCAGTACTTC	CASSSPLSGQGREQYF
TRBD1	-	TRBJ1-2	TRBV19	TGTGCCAGTAGTCCTGGACAGGAGGATTATGGCTACACCTTC	CASSPGQEDYGYTF
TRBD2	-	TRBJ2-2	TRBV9	TGTGCCAGCAGCGCCGGGACTAGCGATTCCGGGGAGCTGTTTTTT	CASSAGTSDSGELFF
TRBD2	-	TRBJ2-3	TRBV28	TGTGCCAGCACCCTAGCGGGAGGACGCACAGATACGCAGTATTTT	CASTLAGGRTDTQYF
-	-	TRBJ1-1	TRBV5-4	TGTGCCAGCAGCTTTGGGGGACAAAACACTGAAGCTTTCTTT	CASSFGGQNTEAFF
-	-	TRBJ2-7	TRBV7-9	TGTGCCAGCAGCCCCCTCACAGGCGGCAAGGCCGAGCAGTACTTC	CASSPLTGGKAEQYF
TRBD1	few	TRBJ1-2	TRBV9	TGTGCCAGCAGCGTGGGACAGGGGACCAACTATGGCTACACCTTC	CASSVGQGTNYGYTF
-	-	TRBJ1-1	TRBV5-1	TGCGCCAGCAGCTTGTCCCAAGGGGGGGACACTGAAGCTTTCTTT	CASSLSQGGDTEAFF
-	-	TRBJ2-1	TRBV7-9	TGTGCCAGCAGCGGCTTTGGCGGGCCCCCCTACAATGAGCAGTTCTTC	CASSGFGGPPYNEQFF
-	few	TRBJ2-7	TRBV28	TGTGCCAGCAGGGCCGGGGACGAGCAGTACTTC	CASRAGDEQYF
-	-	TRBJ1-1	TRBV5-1	TGCGCCAGCAGCCCGGGGTCTGGTGGCACTGAAGCTTTCTTT	CASSPGSGGTEAFF
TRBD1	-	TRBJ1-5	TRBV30	TGTGCCTGGAGTAGTCGACAGGGTAGTCAGCCCCAGCATTTT	CAWSSRQGSQPQHF
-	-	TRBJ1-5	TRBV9	TGTGCCAGCAGCGTAGGGGCAGTCAATCAGCCCCAGCATTTT	CASSVGAVNQPQHF
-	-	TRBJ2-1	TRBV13	TGTGCCAGCAGCGCAGTTGGTAGCGGCCCGTACAATGAGCAGTTCTTC	CASSAVGSGPYNEQFF
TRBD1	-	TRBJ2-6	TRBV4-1	TGCGCCAGCAGCCACGTATTCGACAGGGTAGGGGTCTCTGGGGCCAACGTCCTGACTTTC	CASSHVFDRVGVSGANVLTF
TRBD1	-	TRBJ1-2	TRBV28	TGTGCCAGCAGTGGCTCCGGGACAGGCTTAACTGGCTACACCTTC	CASSGSGTGLTGYTF
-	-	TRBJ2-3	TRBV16	TGTGCCAGCAGCCAATCTTATCCGGGAGAAGGGACAGATACGCAGTATTTT	CASSQSYPGEGTDTQYF
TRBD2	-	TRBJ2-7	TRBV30	TGTGCCTGGAGTGTGTCAGCGGGGCTCGAGCAGTACTTC	CAWSVSAGLEQYF
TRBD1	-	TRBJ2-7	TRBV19	TGTGCCAGTAGTATGGACAGGGGACGGGACGAGCAGTACTTC	CASSMDRGRDEQYF
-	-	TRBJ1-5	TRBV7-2	TGTGCCAGCAGCTTAGTTGGGGGGGCGCGCAATCAGCCCCAGCATTTT	CASSLVGGARNQPQHF
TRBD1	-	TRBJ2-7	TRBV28	TGTGCCAGCACCTACAGGGGGCTGTACGAGCAGTACTTC	CASTYRGLYEQYF
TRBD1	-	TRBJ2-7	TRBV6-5	TGTGCCAGCAGCTGGACAGGCCCGTCCAGCAACGAGCAGTACTTC	CASSWTGPSSNEQYF
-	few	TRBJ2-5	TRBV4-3	TGCGCCAGCAGCCAAGATTTTGGACAATTCCAAGAGACCCAGTACTTC	CASSQDFGQFQETQYF
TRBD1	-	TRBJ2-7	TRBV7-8	TGTGCCAGCAGCCTAAGGGGACAGGGATACGACGAGCAGTACTTC	CASSLRGQGYDEQYF
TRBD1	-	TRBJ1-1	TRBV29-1	TGCAGCGTTAAAACAGGGGCCACTGAAGCTTTCTTT	CSVKTGATEAFF
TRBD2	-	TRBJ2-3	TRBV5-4	TGTGCCAGCAGCACAGGACTAGCGGGATTCACAGATACGCAGTATTTT	CASSTGLAGFTDTQYF
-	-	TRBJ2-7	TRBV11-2	TGTGCCAGCCGGCCGGGCGGGGCTGACGAGCAGTACTTC	CASRPGGADEQYF
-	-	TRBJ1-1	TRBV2	TGTGCCAGTTCGGAGGGCACTGAAGCTTTCTTT	CASSEGTEAFF
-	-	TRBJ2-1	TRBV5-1	TGCGCCAGCAGCTTGCGCTCCGGGACACATTACAATGAGCAGTTCTTC	CASSLRSGTHYNEQFF
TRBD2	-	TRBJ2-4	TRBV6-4	TGTGCCAGCAGTGGGCGGGAGGGCCCCAAAAACATTCAGTACTTC	CASSGREGPKNIQYF
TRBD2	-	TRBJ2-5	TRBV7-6	TGTGCCAGCAGCTTAGGGGCACTAGCGGGCCCTGGGACCCAGTACTTC	CASSLGALAGPGTQYF